This T cell receptor beta chain is from a study of human T cells and chemical hapten exposure. Study overall: Diphenylcyclopropenone doses were given weekly to the scalps of patients across the roughly 25-week study. Alopecia universalis, totalis or areata was present in patients who were mostly female.

Only a few counts were recorded for this clonotype. The time point was: patch test 1, 2 weeks after DPC sensitization. The treatment denotes: therapeutic diphenylcyclopropenone sensitization with weekly scalp DPC. CDR3 length: 15 residues. Germline CDR1 reads KGHSH; CDR2 reads LQKENI. Trimming at V came to 6 bases and at J to 1 base, leaving 6 bases not matched to a gene. In the library, unique molecular identifiers were attached to individual cDNA molecules. TCRdb reprocessed the RACE reads via MiXCR and lists one record per CDR3 protein. The table lists roughly 120,000 distinct CDR3 sequences, roughly an eighth of them singletons.

The specimen was whole blood, collected in connection with sensitization to the hapten diphenylcyclopropenone (DPC). The rearrangement links TRBV18 to TRBJ2-3; 8 bases fit TRBD1. The source of this sequence is a woman between 50 and 59 years old with alopecia areata. Some clones in this sample may be carry-over from other donors' samples. The CDR3 region has the DNA TGTGCCAGCTCGCGACAGGGGTTACGCACAGATACGCAGTATTTT. Translating gives CASSRQGLRTDTQYF.